The rows below give T cell receptor beta chains drawn from one sample of a study of T cells after yellow fever vaccination. TCRdb ran MiXCR on the 5' RACE reads and lists one entry per CDR3 protein. The data hold about 130,000 distinct CDR3 sequences, with 7.5% to 10% observed a single time. Source: CD8+ T cells sorted from PBMCs, taken on the day of the yellow fever booster vaccination. Source of these receptors: a man between 18 and 29 years old who received the YFV17D yellow fever vaccine. The CDR3 runs from the conserved cysteine through the conserved F or W. A D gene is named only where the DNA matches it firmly. Clone size is stated in some rows and not others, as once, few, many or a class when expanded.

D: TRBD1
V: TRBV7-8
size: many
J: TRBJ2-7
CDR3: CASSLGQGLYEQYF
DNA: TGTGCCAGCAGCTTAGGACAGGGTCTATACGAGCAGTACTTC

D: TRBD1
V: TRBV5-4
size: -
J: TRBJ1-1
CDR3: CASRDRVNTEAFF
DNA: TGTGCCAGCAGAGACAGGGTGAACACTGAAGCTTTCTTT

D: -
V: TRBV29-1
size: few
J: TRBJ2-1
CDR3: CSVRNNEQFF
DNA: TGCAGCGTTAGGAACAATGAGCAGTTCTTC

D: -
V: TRBV7-9
size: few
J: TRBJ1-2
CDR3: CASSRTSDHYGYTF
DNA: TGTGCCAGCAGCCGGACGTCGGACCACTATGGCTACACCTTC

D: -
V: TRBV11-2
size: few
J: TRBJ1-5
CDR3: CASSLEYSTNQPQHF
DNA: TGTGCCAGCAGCTTGGAGTACAGCACCAATCAGCCCCAGCATTTT

D: -
V: TRBV4-1
size: -
J: TRBJ2-1
CDR3: CASSRQGGGHSYNEQFF
DNA: TGCGCCAGCAGCCGTCAGGGTGGGGGGCACTCCTACAATGAGCAGTTCTTC

D: -
V: TRBV6-2/TRBV6-3
size: few
J: TRBJ2-1
CDR3: CASSLPASEQFF
DNA: TGTGCCAGCAGTTTACCTGCTAGTGAGCAGTTCTTC

D: -
V: TRBV5-5
size: many
J: TRBJ2-3
CDR3: CASSLPGSRTDTQYF
DNA: TGTGCCAGCAGCTTGCCTGGGTCCCGCACAGATACGCAGTATTTT

D: TRBD1
V: TRBV19
size: once
J: TRBJ1-5
CDR3: CASSGTGDQPQHF
DNA: TGTGCCAGTAGTGGGACAGGGGATCAGCCCCAGCATTTT

D: -
V: TRBV20-1
size: -
J: TRBJ2-3
CDR3: CSARDREAALDTQYF
DNA: TGCAGTGCTAGAGACAGGGAGGCAGCATTGGATACGCAGTATTTT

D: TRBD2
V: TRBV12-3/TRBV12-4
size: many
J: TRBJ2-3
CDR3: CASSFRGGGTDTQYF
DNA: TGTGCCAGCAGTTTCCGGGGGGGAGGCACAGATACGCAGTATTTT

D: -
V: TRBV3-1
size: -
J: TRBJ2-7
CDR3: CASSQGSVSYF
DNA: TGTGCCAGCAGCCAAGGGTCCGTATCTTACTTC

D: -
V: TRBV5-6
size: -
J: TRBJ2-3
CDR3: CASSLVGEADTQYF
DNA: TGTGCCAGCAGCTTGGTGGGGGAGGCAGATACGCAGTATTTT

D: -
V: TRBV5-1
size: once
J: TRBJ1-1
CDR3: CASSEGGGATEAFF
DNA: TGCGCCAGCAGCGAAGGGGGGGGCGCGACTGAAGCTTTCTTT

D: TRBD1
V: TRBV12-3/TRBV12-4
size: -
J: TRBJ2-2
CDR3: CASRDRGPNTGELFF
DNA: TGTGCCAGCAGGGACAGGGGGCCGAACACCGGGGAGCTGTTTTTT

D: -
V: TRBV12-3/TRBV12-4
size: -
J: TRBJ2-4
CDR3: CASSTTDPSLAKNIQYF
DNA: TGTGCCAGCAGCACCACCGACCCGAGCTTAGCCAAAAACATTCAGTACTTC

D: -
V: TRBV6-2/TRBV6-3
size: few
J: TRBJ2-2
CDR3: CASSFTRGYGELFF
DNA: TGTGCCAGCAGTTTTACGAGGGGGTACGGGGAGCTGTTTTTT

D: -
V: TRBV5-5
size: -
J: TRBJ2-1
CDR3: CASSFRQAYLYNEQFF
DNA: TGTGCCAGCAGCTTTAGACAGGCTTATTTGTACAATGAGCAGTTCTTC

D: TRBD2
V: TRBV3-1
size: many
J: TRBJ2-5
CDR3: CASSQGSGMGRETQYF
DNA: TGTGCCAGCAGCCAAGGTAGCGGGATGGGCCGAGAGACCCAGTACTTC

D: -
V: TRBV27
size: -
J: TRBJ1-2
CDR3: CASSPGLLTHGYTF
DNA: TGTGCCAGCAGCCCAGGGCTCCTAACTCATGGCTACACCTTC

D: TRBD1
V: TRBV7-9
size: -
J: TRBJ2-4
CDR3: CASSSKLEGAPKNIQYF
DNA: TGTGCCAGCAGCTCCAAGCTCGAGGGGGCGCCCAAAAACATTCAGTACTTC

D: -
V: TRBV4-1
size: -
J: TRBJ2-3
CDR3: CASSQEDSTDTQYF
DNA: TGCGCCAGCAGCCAAGAGGATAGCACAGATACGCAGTATTTT

D: -
V: TRBV10-3
size: many
J: TRBJ2-7
CDR3: CAISESDSSYEQYF
DNA: TGTGCCATCAGTGAGTCGGACAGCTCCTACGAGCAGTACTTC

D: TRBD2
V: TRBV7-9
size: -
J: TRBJ2-3
CDR3: CASSSRTRRTDTQYF
DNA: TGTGCCAGCAGCTCTCGGACTAGACGCACAGATACGCAGTATTTT

D: TRBD2
V: TRBV6-4
size: few
J: TRBJ2-1
CDR3: CASSGTSENEQFF
DNA: TGTGCCAGCAGCGGGACTAGCGAGAATGAGCAGTTCTTC

D: -
V: TRBV4-1
size: few
J: TRBJ1-1
CDR3: CASSQVTGYRDTEAFF
DNA: TGCGCCAGCAGCCAAGTTACGGGATACAGGGACACTGAAGCTTTCTTT

D: TRBD2
V: TRBV4-2
size: many
J: TRBJ2-1
CDR3: CASSQGASGGYEQFF
DNA: TGTGCCAGCAGCCAAGGAGCTAGCGGGGGTTATGAGCAGTTCTTC

D: TRBD1
V: TRBV5-1
size: few
J: TRBJ2-3
CDR3: CASSLGDREVPTDTQYF
DNA: TGCGCCAGCAGCTTGGGAGACAGGGAAGTACCCACAGATACGCAGTATTTT

D: -
V: TRBV30
size: -
J: TRBJ2-7
CDR3: CAWSLPQAYEQYF
DNA: TGTGCCTGGAGCCTCCCCCAGGCCTACGAGCAGTACTTC

D: -
V: TRBV5-1
size: many
J: TRBJ2-1
CDR3: CASSPGGREQFF
DNA: TGCGCCAGCAGTCCTGGGGGCCGTGAGCAGTTCTTC

D: -
V: TRBV11-2
size: many
J: TRBJ2-1
CDR3: CASSLSYNEQFF
DNA: TGTGCCAGCAGCTTAAGTTACAATGAGCAGTTCTTC

D: TRBD2
V: TRBV4-2
size: many
J: TRBJ2-3
CDR3: CASSQPGGVTDTQYF
DNA: TGTGCCAGCAGCCAACCGGGGGGGGTCACAGATACGCAGTATTTT

D: TRBD2
V: TRBV12-3/TRBV12-4
size: many
J: TRBJ2-3
CDR3: CASLLAGIGDTQYF
DNA: TGTGCCAGCCTTCTAGCGGGGATTGGAGATACGCAGTATTTT

D: -
V: TRBV29-1
size: many
J: TRBJ2-7
CDR3: CSVEASFDEQYF
DNA: TGCAGCGTTGAGGCTAGCTTCGACGAGCAGTACTTC

D: -
V: TRBV6-5
size: few
J: TRBJ1-1
CDR3: CASSPRARYEAFF
DNA: TGTGCCAGCAGCCCCCGGGCACGATATGAAGCTTTCTTT

D: TRBD2
V: TRBV4-2
size: few
J: TRBJ2-3
CDR3: CASSQDGSGGYTDTQYF
DNA: TGTGCCAGCAGCCAAGATGGGAGCGGGGGGTACACAGATACGCAGTATTTT

D: -
V: TRBV4-1
size: -
J: TRBJ2-4
CDR3: CASSQDPRAKNIQYF
DNA: TGCGCCAGCAGCCAAGACCCCAGAGCCAAAAACATTCAGTACTTC

D: -
V: TRBV3-1
size: many
J: TRBJ2-7
CDR3: CASSQGSGSSYEQYF
DNA: TGTGCCAGCAGCCAAGGGTCAGGCAGCTCCTACGAGCAGTACTTC

D: -
V: TRBV20-1
size: many
J: TRBJ2-1
CDR3: CSAREKGREQFF
DNA: TGCAGTGCTAGAGAGAAGGGCCGTGAGCAGTTCTTC

D: TRBD2
V: TRBV7-8
size: few
J: TRBJ2-3
CDR3: CASSSTLLADPSTDTQYF
DNA: TGTGCCAGCAGCTCTACTTTGCTAGCGGATCCTAGCACAGATACGCAGTATTTT

D: -
V: TRBV7-9
size: -
J: TRBJ1-2
CDR3: CASSRTGRNNYGYTF
DNA: TGTGCCAGCAGCCGTACCGGACGGAATAACTATGGCTACACCTTC

D: TRBD1
V: TRBV4-1
size: many
J: TRBJ1-2
CDR3: CASSRDRGDGYTF
DNA: TGCGCCAGCAGCCGCGACAGGGGTGACGGCTACACCTTC

D: TRBD1
V: TRBV3-1
size: -
J: TRBJ2-4
CDR3: CASCQVVDTGQKNIQYF
DNA: TGTGCCAGCTGCCAAGTCGTGGATACGGGACAGAAAAACATTCAGTACTTC

D: -
V: TRBV5-4
size: few
J: TRBJ1-1
CDR3: CASEPVGDTEAFF
DNA: TGTGCCAGCGAGCCCGTGGGGGACACTGAAGCTTTCTTT

D: -
V: TRBV4-1
size: many
J: TRBJ2-1
CDR3: CASSQAGPYNEQFF
DNA: TGCGCCAGCAGCCAAGCGGGACCCTACAATGAGCAGTTCTTC

D: TRBD2
V: TRBV4-1
size: -
J: TRBJ2-3
CDR3: CASSTGLAGVWGDTQYF
DNA: TGCGCCAGCAGCACCGGACTAGCGGGAGTGTGGGGAGATACGCAGTATTTT

D: -
V: TRBV12-3/TRBV12-4
size: once
J: TRBJ2-1
CDR3: CASLGTLENEQFF
DNA: TGTGCCAGTCTGGGGACGTTGGAGAATGAGCAGTTCTTC

D: TRBD2
V: TRBV12-3/TRBV12-4
size: many
J: TRBJ2-1
CDR3: CASGRSGGAHEQFF
DNA: TGTGCCAGCGGACGTAGCGGGGGGGCCCATGAGCAGTTCTTC

D: -
V: TRBV5-4
size: many
J: TRBJ2-7
CDR3: CASSLNYEQYF
DNA: TGTGCCAGCAGCTTGAACTACGAGCAGTACTTC

D: -
V: TRBV29-1
size: few
J: TRBJ2-1
CDR3: CSVDRGAGNEQFF
DNA: TGCAGCGTAGACCGGGGGGCTGGAAATGAGCAGTTCTTC

D: TRBD1
V: TRBV7-2
size: -
J: TRBJ1-4
CDR3: CASSSPDRGGEKLFF
DNA: TGTGCCAGCAGCAGCCCGGACAGGGGTGGTGAAAAACTGTTTTTT

D: -
V: TRBV6-2/TRBV6-3
size: few
J: TRBJ2-3
CDR3: CASSDDTSLTDTQYF
DNA: TGTGCCAGCAGTGACGACACCTCGCTGACAGATACGCAGTATTTT

D: -
V: TRBV11-2
size: few
J: TRBJ2-3
CDR3: CASSLVGRSTDTQYF
DNA: TGTGCCAGCAGCTTAGTAGGCCGAAGCACAGATACGCAGTATTTT

D: -
V: TRBV25-1
size: few
J: TRBJ1-2
CDR3: CASSESVTGLSGYTF
DNA: TGTGCCAGCAGTGAATCCGTCACAGGGCTGAGTGGCTACACCTTC

D: TRBD2
V: TRBV5-1
size: few
J: TRBJ2-2
CDR3: CASSPRLAGHEGELFF
DNA: TGCGCCAGCAGCCCGCGACTAGCGGGACATGAGGGGGAGCTGTTTTTT